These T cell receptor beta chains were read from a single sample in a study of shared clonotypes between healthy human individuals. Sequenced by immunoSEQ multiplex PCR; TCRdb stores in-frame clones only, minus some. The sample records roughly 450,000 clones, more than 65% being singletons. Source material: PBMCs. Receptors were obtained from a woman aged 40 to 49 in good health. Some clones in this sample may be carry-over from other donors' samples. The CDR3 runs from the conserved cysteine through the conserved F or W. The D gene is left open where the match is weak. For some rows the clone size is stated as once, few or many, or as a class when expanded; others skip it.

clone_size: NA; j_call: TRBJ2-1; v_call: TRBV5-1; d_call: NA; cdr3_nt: TGCGCCAGCAGCTCCCTTGGAGGCGGGACCCATAATGAGCAGTTCTTC; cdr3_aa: CASSSLGGGTHNEQFF
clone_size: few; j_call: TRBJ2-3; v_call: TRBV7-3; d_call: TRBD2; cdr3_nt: TGTGCCAGCAGCTTAGCGGGAGCCACAGATACGCAGTATTTT; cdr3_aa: CASSLAGATDTQYF
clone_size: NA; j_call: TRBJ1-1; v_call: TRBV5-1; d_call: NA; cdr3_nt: TGCGCCAGCAGCTTAATGGCGATGAACACTGAAGCTTTCTTT; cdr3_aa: CASSLMAMNTEAFF
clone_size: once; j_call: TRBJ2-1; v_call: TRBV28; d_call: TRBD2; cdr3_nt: TGTGCCAGCAGTTTACCGGGACTAGCGGGAGGCAATGAGCAGTTCTTC; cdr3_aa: CASSLPGLAGGNEQFF
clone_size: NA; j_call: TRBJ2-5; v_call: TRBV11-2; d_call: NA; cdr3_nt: TGTGCCAGCAGCTTAGGGGCTGCCAGTGGGGAGACCCAGTACTTC; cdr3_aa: CASSLGAASGETQYF
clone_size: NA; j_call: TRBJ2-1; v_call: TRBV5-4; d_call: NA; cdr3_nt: TGTGCCAGCAGCTTGGCCGGCAACAATGAGCAGTTCTTC; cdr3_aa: CASSLAGNNEQFF
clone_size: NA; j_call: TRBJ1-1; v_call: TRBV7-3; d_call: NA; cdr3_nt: TGTGCCAGCAGCTTATCCGGGAACACTGAAGCTTTCTTT; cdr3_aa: CASSLSGNTEAFF
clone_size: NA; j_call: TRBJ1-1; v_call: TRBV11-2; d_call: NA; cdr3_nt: TGTGCCAGCAGCCTAGATGTTCCTCCTGAAGCTTTCTTT; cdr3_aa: CASSLDVPPEAFF
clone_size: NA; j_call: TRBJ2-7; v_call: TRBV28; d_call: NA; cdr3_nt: TGTGCCAGCAGTTTGGGAGCGGCCTACGAGCAGTACTTC; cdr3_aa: CASSLGAAYEQYF
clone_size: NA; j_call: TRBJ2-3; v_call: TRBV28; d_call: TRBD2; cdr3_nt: TGTGCCAGCAGTTTATTACGGGAGGGCCTGGAGTATTTT; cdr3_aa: CASSLLREGLEYF
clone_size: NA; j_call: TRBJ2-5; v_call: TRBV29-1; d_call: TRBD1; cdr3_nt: TGCAGCGTTGAAGACGGCAGGGGGCCGCAAGAGACCCAGTACTTC; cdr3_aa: CSVEDGRGPQETQYF
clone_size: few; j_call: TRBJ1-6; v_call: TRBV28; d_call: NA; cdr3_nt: TGTGCCAGCAGTTCCGACTTTTGGGCCCTCCACTTT; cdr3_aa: CASSSDFWALHF
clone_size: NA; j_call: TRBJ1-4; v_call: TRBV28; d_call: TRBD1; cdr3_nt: TGTGCCAGCAGGGAGGACAGGGGGACCGTCGAGGATGAAAAACTGTTTTTT; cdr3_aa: CASREDRGTVEDEKLFF
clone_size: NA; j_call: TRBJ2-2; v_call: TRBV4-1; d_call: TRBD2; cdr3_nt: TGCGCCAGCAGCCGAATGGGGGGAGGGGACACCGGGGAGCTGTTTTTT; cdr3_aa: CASSRMGGGDTGELFF
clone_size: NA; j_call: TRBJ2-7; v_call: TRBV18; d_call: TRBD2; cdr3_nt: TGTGCCAGCTCCGGGGGACTAGCGGGAGGAAATTTATACGAGCAGTACTTC; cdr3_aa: CASSGGLAGGNLYEQYF
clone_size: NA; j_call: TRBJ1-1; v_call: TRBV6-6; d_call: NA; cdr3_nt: TGTGCCAGCAGTTACACCTCCCCACCTGAAGCTTTCTTT; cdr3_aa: CASSYTSPPEAFF
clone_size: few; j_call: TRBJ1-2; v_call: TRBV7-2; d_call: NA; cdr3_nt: TGTGCCAGCAGCTTAGAAGTGGGGGGCGGCTATGGCTACACCTTC; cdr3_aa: CASSLEVGGGYGYTF
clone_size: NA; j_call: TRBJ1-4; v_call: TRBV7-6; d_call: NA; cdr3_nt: TGTGCCAGCAGCTTATATAGGGGTCATGAAAAACTGTTTTTT; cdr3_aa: CASSLYRGHEKLFF
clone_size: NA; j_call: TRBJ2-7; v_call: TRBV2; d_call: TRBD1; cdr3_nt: TGTGCCAGCAGGATCCGGGACAGGGACTACGAGCAGTACTTC; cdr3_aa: CASRIRDRDYEQYF
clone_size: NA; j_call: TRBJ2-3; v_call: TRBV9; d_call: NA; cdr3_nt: TGTGCCAGCAGCGTAGGTGGCGGGAGCACAGATACGCAGTATTTT; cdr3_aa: CASSVGGGSTDTQYF
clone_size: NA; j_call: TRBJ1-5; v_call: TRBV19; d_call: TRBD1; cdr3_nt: TGTGCCAGTAGTCCCCGACAGGGCGTTCAGCCCCAGCATTTT; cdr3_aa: CASSPRQGVQPQHF
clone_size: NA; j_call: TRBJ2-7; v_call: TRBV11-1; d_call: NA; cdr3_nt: TGTGCCAGCAGCTTACACTACGAGCAGTACTTC; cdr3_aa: CASSLHYEQYF